The 2 T cell receptor beta chains below come from one sample, sequenced in a study of cytomegalovirus exposure and HLA in healthy donors. The PCR made use of 60 Vbeta and 13 Jbeta primers. Measured with immunoSEQ multiplex PCR; TCRdb has only the in-frame clones, and not every one. The sample yields some 130,000 clones, approximately 68% seen once. The sample comprised PBMCs. The source of these receptors is a man aged 25-40 years in good health and CMV-seropositive.

This clone has just one count. The V and J genes are TRBV21-1 and TRBJ2-7; the table's D call, TRBD2, was not checked against the DNA. TRBV21-1 is described as a pseudogene. The CDR3 is made up of 14 amino acids. CDR3 DNA sequence: TGTGCCAGCAGCAAAGCGGGAGGGCCGCACGAGCAGTACTTC. Translating it yields CASSKAGGPHEQYF.

This clone was detected only a few times. The rearrangement uses TRBV4-3 and TRBJ2-2; perhaps TRBD2 as D (5 bases). CDR3 size: 16 residues. From germline, CDR1 is LGHNA and CDR2 YSLEER. V lost 4 bases to trimming and J lost 5 bases, with 17 bases between them. The CDR3 spells CASSPQWVGGTGELFF. The CDR3 DNA reads TGCGCCAGCAGCCCTCAGTGGGTCGGAGGTACCGGGGAGCTGTTTTTT.